The 26 T cell receptor beta chains listed next were all sequenced from one sample in a study of Ad26.COV2.S vaccination and SARS-CoV-2 variants. Stated treatment: around 19 received Ad26.COV2.S at low or high dose, single or two shots; about 5 received placebo; per-sample allocation not given. Material that was analyzed had been drawn on day 63 after the first vaccine or placebo injection. Some clones are missing from TCRdb's copy, which holds only in-frame ones; the method was immunoSEQ multiplex PCR. The sample holds about 330,000 clones, around 90% seen once. Sample: peripheral blood, taken in a trial of Ad26.COV2.S vaccine versus placebo. The receptors come from a person between 18 and 60 years old who received the Ad26.COV2.S COVID-19 vaccine or a placebo.

This clone was observed once. The chain joins TRBV28 to TRBJ2-1, with D perhaps assigned TRBD1 or TRBD2 (5 bases each). CDR1 and CDR2 from the germline V gene are MDHEN and SYDVKM. V was shortened by 9 bases and J by 2 bases, with 17 bases between the two germline ends. CDR3 size: 15 residues. DNA for the CDR3: TGTGCCAGTACCTGGGACGGGGAGCCCTACAATGAGCAGTTCTTC. Translating gives CASTWDGEPYNEQFF.

V usage is TRBV7-2 and J usage is TRBJ1-3; no firm D call. V was cut by 3 bases and J by 0 bases, with 12 bases left in between. This CDR3 region has 16 residues. The V gene's germline CDR1 is SGHTA and CDR2 FQGNSA. The CDR3 region has the DNA TGTGCCAGCAGCTTGAGAGGTCGGGACTCTGGAAACACCATATATTTT. Encoded protein: CASSLRGRDSGNTIYF.

This chain links TRBV29-1 with TRBJ1-1; D is undetermined. The CDR3 is made up of 14 amino acids. Trimming removed 4 bases at V and 4 bases at J, with 16 bases between. Germline V lookup: CDR1 SQVTM, CDR2 ANQGSEA. The DNA of the CDR3 is TGCAGCGTTGCTACAGTGCCCTATGTCACTGAAGCTTTCTTT. Protein: CSVATVPYVTEAFF.

CDR3: CASSLWVGGPSPLHF. CDR3 coding DNA: TGTGCCAGCAGCTTATGGGTAGGGGGGCCTTCACCCCTCCACTTT. V usage is TRBV7-9 and J usage is TRBJ1-6, with D possibly being TRBD1 (6 bases). Germline loops: CDR1 SEHNR, CDR2 FQNEAQ (reference sequence). The V gene lost 2 bases and the J gene lost 9 bases, with 14 bases spanning the gap. The CDR3 covers 15 residues.

The CDR3 is CASSLGINTEAFF. The CDR3 DNA is TGTGCCAGCAGCTTAGGGATAAACACTGAAGCTTTCTTT. V usage is TRBV7-9 and J usage is TRBJ1-1; D is unclear. Per germline, CDR1 SEHNR and CDR2 FQNEAQ (reference sequence). Trimming removed 1 base at V and 2 bases at J, with 5 bases between. This CDR3 contains 13 residues. Looking up the rest from reference TRBV7-9 and TRBJ1-1 gives the full variable domain: DTGVSQNPRHKITKRGQNVTFRCDPISEHNRLYWYRQTLGQGPEFLTYFQNEAQLEKSRLLSDRFSAERPKGSFSTLEIQRTEQGDSAMYLCASSLGINTEAFFGQGTRLTVV.

The chain combines TRBV11-2 with TRBJ1-4, with 7 bases that match TRBD1. The CDR3 has 15 amino acids. Germline V gene data show CDR1 as SGHAT and CDR2 as FQNNGV. The trim removed 5 bases at V and 2 bases at J, leaving 5 bases unmatched. CDR3 in DNA: TGTGCCAGCAGCCCCCGGGACAGCACTAATGAAAAACTGTTTTTT. Encoded protein: CASSPRDSTNEKLFF.

This sequence joins TRBV5-4 and TRBJ1-4, with unresolved D. The CDR3 is 13 residues long. Trimming took 6 bases from V and 7 from J, leaving 13 bases between them. In germline, CDR1 is SGHNT, CDR2 YYREEE (reference sequence). Written as DNA, the CDR3 is TGTGCCAGCACTAAAGCCGTTGGTGAAAAACTGTTTTTT. Amino acids: CASTKAVGEKLFF.

This clone was seen more than once but under ten times. The rearrangement uses TRBV12-3 or TRBV12-4 and TRBJ1-2; D gene unclear. V was shortened by 5 bases and J by 4 bases, with 8 bases between the two germline ends. This CDR3 is 12 amino acids long. CDR3 sequence (DNA): TGTGCCAGCAGTCTCTCAGTCTATGGCTACACCTTC. Its translation is CASSLSVYGYTF.

The chain couples TRBV9 to TRBJ2-5, with TRBD1 matching over 7 bases. The CDR3 has 14 residues. V shed 0 bases, J shed 3 bases, and the junction held 2 bases outside the gene matches. Looked up from germline, CDR1 is SGDLS and CDR2 is YYNGEE. Here the CDR3 reads CASSVGDSKETQYF. DNA of the CDR3: TGTGCCAGCAGCGTAGGGGACAGTAAAGAGACCCAGTACTTC.

The V call is TRBV5-6, the J call TRBJ1-5; D gene unclear. Germline V gene lookup returns CDR1 SGHDT and CDR2 YYEEEE. Trimming stripped 3 bases from V and 4 bases from J, with 14 bases between. The CDR3 sequence is 15 residues long. In DNA form, the CDR3 reads TGTGCCAGCAGCTCAACATCACTAGTAAATCAGCCCCAGCATTTT. Translation gives CASSSTSLVNQPQHF.

V usage is TRBV5-1 and J usage is TRBJ1-4, with 7 positions matching TRBD1. The V segment lost 3 bases and the J segment 7 bases; nucleotides outside the gene matches: 6. Per the germline V gene, CDR1 is SGHRS and CDR2 is YFSETQ. This CDR3 has 14 amino acids. CDR3 in amino acids: CASSSQGPAEKLFF. For the CDR3, the DNA is TGCGCCAGCAGCTCACAGGGGCCCGCTGAAAAACTGTTTTTT.

V is TRBV6-5 and J is TRBJ1-4; 8 bases fit TRBD1. CDR1 is MNHEY and CDR2 is SVGAGI in the germline V gene. This CDR3 comprises 16 residues. J was trimmed by 2 bases and V by 2 bases; bases with no gene match: 4. CDR3 nucleotides: TGTGCCAGCAGTTACACCCAGGGGGCCACTAATGAAAAACTGTTTTTT. It specifies CASSYTQGATNEKLFF.

In this sample, this clone turned up once. The genes are TRBV19 and TRBJ2-7; TRBD2 agrees at 11 bases. V shed 5 bases and J 7 bases; nucleotides not matched to a gene: 10. CDR1 is LNHDA, CDR2 SQIVND, per germline (reference sequence). The CDR3 runs 15 residues. The CDR3 DNA sequence: TGTGCCAGTAGTCTGATAGCGGGGGGGCTCGGTGAGCAGTACTTC. Translation gives CASSLIAGGLGEQYF.

CDR3 sequence (DNA): TGCGCCAGCAGCCAGCTAGCGGGAGTAAACAATGAGCAGTTCTTC. Encoded protein: CASSQLAGVNNEQFF. The chain uses TRBV4-1 and TRBJ2-1; 10 bases are a match to TRBD2. The CDR3 consists of 15 residues. CDR1 is MGHRA, CDR2 YSYEKL, per germline. The V gene end was trimmed by 3 bases and the J gene end by 5 bases; junction bases not matched to a gene: 4.

The genes are TRBV11-3 and TRBJ1-6; the D gene is possibly TRBD1 (5 bases). CDR3 length equals 14 residues. Germline V CDR1 and CDR2: SGHNT, YENEEA. The V end was cut by 5 bases, the J end by 7 bases, with 12 bases between. This chain's CDR3 is CASSAREGNSPLHF. The CDR3 coding sequence is TGTGCCAGCAGCGCACGCGAGGGGAATTCACCCCTCCACTTT.

The chain links TRBV18 to TRBJ2-1, with 8 bases matching TRBD1. The germline V gene has CDR1 KGHSH and CDR2 LQKENI. V shed 4 bases and J 4 bases; nucleotides not matched to a gene: 9. This CDR3 is 16 amino acids long. DNA for the CDR3: TGTGCCAGCTCACTACAGACAGGGGTCCCTTACAATGAGCAGTTCTTC. This encodes CASSLQTGVPYNEQFF.

The gene calls are TRBV29-1 and TRBJ2-3; maybe TRBD2 (6 bases). This CDR3 has 13 residues. V gave up 1 base and J gave up 1 base, with 6 bases separating them. Germline V lookup: CDR1 SQVTM, CDR2 ANQGSEA. The CDR3 loop reads CSVEGGGTDTQYF. The CDR3 bases are TGCAGCGTTGAAGGGGGGGGCACAGATACGCAGTATTTT.

The CDR3 reads CAISVGGFRSYNEQFF. CDR3 bases: TGTGCCATCAGTGTCGGGGGGTTTAGGTCCTACAATGAGCAGTTCTTC. The V call is TRBV10-3, the J call TRBJ2-1; TRBD2 aligns across 7 bases. Losses at the gene ends were 4 bases for V and 1 base for J; bases not matched to a gene: 7. The CDR3 has 16 amino acids. The germline CDR1 and CDR2 sequences are ENHRY and SYGVKD.

The CDR3 DNA is TGTGCCAGCTCCTCCGGGACGGCGAACACCGGGGAGCTGTTTTTT. It yields the protein CASSSGTANTGELFF. The chain recombines TRBV6-5 with TRBJ2-2, with D tentatively TRBD1 or TRBD2 (5 bases each). The CDR3 covers 15 residues. V gave up 8 bases and J gave up 0 bases, with 13 bases separating them. The germline V gene encodes CDR1 MNHEY and CDR2 SVGAGI.

V usage is TRBV6-2 or TRBV6-3 and J usage is TRBJ1-5; the match to TRBD1 covers 8 bases. CDR1 MNHEY and CDR2 SVGEGT come from the germline V gene. V lost 6 bases to trimming and J lost 7 bases; unmatched junction nucleotides: 5. This CDR3 has 13 residues. The CDR3, as DNA: TGTGCCAGCAGCCGGACAGGGATCCAGCCCCAGCATTTT. Translated, it gives CASSRTGIQPQHF.

The chain uses TRBV6-5 and TRBJ1-1; D might be TRBD1 (5 bases). The V gene lost 7 bases and the J gene lost 7 bases, with 7 bases spanning the gap. The germline gives CDR1 MNHEY, CDR2 SVGAGI. The CDR3 has 10 amino acids. CDR3: CASTGGEAFF. The CDR3 DNA sequence: TGTGCCAGCACCGGGGGTGAAGCTTTCTTT.

The chain uses TRBV20-1 and TRBJ1-2; D gene ambiguous. The CDR3 loop spans 10 amino acids. V was trimmed by 3 bases and J by 8 bases, leaving 7 bases between them. The germline gives CDR1 DFQATT, CDR2 SNEGSKA (reference sequence). CDR3 DNA sequence: TGCAGTGCTAGTACGGGGGGCTACACCTTC. Translation gives CSASTGGYTF.

The genes are TRBV21-1 and TRBJ1-6; the D segment call TRBD1 is taken from the table without a DNA check. TRBV21-1 is a recognized pseudogene. This CDR3 spans 18 amino acids. CDR3 nucleotide sequence: TGTGCCAGCAGGACCGGGACAGGGGAAACTTACTACAATTCACCCCTCCACTTT. It translates to CASRTGTGETYYNSPLHF.

The sample holds one count of this clone. The V gene is TRBV6-2 or TRBV6-3, the J gene TRBJ1-1, with a weak D call TRBD1 (5 bases). The CDR3 loop spans 14 amino acids. Germline CDR1 reads MNHEY; CDR2 reads SVGEGT. Trimming took 4 bases from V and 5 from J, leaving 14 bases between them. The CDR3 nucleotides read TGTGCCAGCAGTTTTTCAGACAGCTATACTGAAGCTTTCTTT. As protein: CASSFSDSYTEAFF.

The CDR3: CASSYTQLEKETQYF. The CDR3, as DNA: TGTGCCAGCAGTTACACCCAACTGGAAAAAGAGACCCAGTACTTC. The chain links TRBV6-2 or TRBV6-3 to TRBJ2-5; D remains ambiguous. The germline V gene has CDR1 MNHEY and CDR2 SVGEGT. Trimming cost V 2 bases and J 3 bases, with 13 bases left between them. CDR3 length: 15 amino acids.

The CDR3 region is CASSPPRGTDTEAFF. The CDR3 DNA sequence: TGTGCCAGCAGTCCCCCCAGGGGGACGGACACTGAAGCTTTCTTT. This chain connects TRBV2 to TRBJ1-1; the match to TRBD1 covers 7 bases. CDR1 and CDR2 from the germline V gene are SNHLY and FYNNEI. The trim removed 5 bases at V and 3 bases at J, leaving 9 bases unmatched. This CDR3 has 15 amino acids.